A single sample gave rise to the 9 T cell receptor beta chains below, sequenced in a study of blood T cell repertoires in COVID-19. Libraries were prepared by immunoSEQ multiplex PCR; TCRdb keeps only in-frame clonotypes and omits some of them. This table holds about 210,000 clones, roughly 90% found once. Sequenced input: peripheral blood. All receptors derive from a man between 65 and 85 years old with acute or convalescent COVID-19.

The chain uses TRBV14 and TRBJ2-7, with 9 bases that match TRBD1. The CDR3 length is 15 residues. Germline V gene lookup returns CDR1 SGHDN and CDR2 FVKESK. Germline trimming cut 3 bases from V and 7 bases from J; bases unmatched to any gene: 10. CDR3 sequence reads: CASSHYRGLGSEQYF. The CDR3 nucleotides read TGTGCCAGCAGCCATTACAGGGGGCTCGGATCGGAGCAGTACTTC.

The chain carries TRBV7-7 and TRBJ2-5, with 8 bases identical to TRBD2. CDR1 is SSHAT and CDR2 is FNYEAQ in the germline V gene (reference sequence). This CDR3 region has 15 residues. V lost 2 bases to trimming and J lost 5 bases; unmatched junction nucleotides: 7. The CDR3 protein is CASSLFAGGGETQYF. CDR3 nucleotides: TGTGCCAGCAGCTTATTCGCGGGAGGCGGGGAGACCCAGTACTTC.

This chain uses TRBV9 with TRBJ2-1, with 8 positions matching TRBD1. J was trimmed by 8 bases and V by 4 bases; bases with no gene match: 11. There are 15 residues in the CDR3. Germline assignment: CDR1 SGDLS and CDR2 YYNGEE. The CDR3 region is CASSTRGQGWDEQFF. As DNA, the CDR3 is TGTGCCAGCAGCACCAGAGGACAGGGATGGGATGAGCAGTTCTTC.

The DNA of the CDR3 is TGTGCCAGTAGTACTAGCGGGAGGACCCACTCCTACAATGAGCAGTTCTTC. This gives the protein CASSTSGRTHSYNEQFF. V and J are TRBV19 and TRBJ2-1; 11 positions agree with TRBD2. CDR1 and CDR2 (germline): LNHDA, SQIVND (reference sequence). CDR3 size: 17 residues. Trimming removed 4 bases from V and 0 bases from J; junction bases left unmatched: 5.

The CDR3 protein is CASSSYTGGGNQPQHF. CDR3 nucleotide sequence: TGTGCCAGCAGTTCGTATACAGGGGGGGGCAATCAGCCCCAGCATTTT. V is TRBV6-2 or TRBV6-3 and J is TRBJ1-5; 8 bases are shared with TRBD1. The CDR3 spans 16 residues. The V and J ends lost 4 bases and 2 bases, in that order; junction bases with no gene match: 7. Germline lookup yields CDR1 MNHEY and CDR2 SVGEGT.

In DNA, the CDR3 is TGTGCCATCAGTGGTAGGGGGGGTCTTAGCACAGATACGCAGTATTTT. Encoded protein: CAISGRGGLSTDTQYF. J is TRBJ2-3 and V is TRBV10-3; possible D gene TRBD2, 7 bases. Trimming took off 4 bases at V and 0 bases at J, with 14 bases between the two ends. CDR1 and CDR2 (germline): ENHRY, SYGVKD. The CDR3 runs to 16 residues.

The chain links TRBV2 to TRBJ1-2, with D tentatively TRBD1 (5 bases). CDR1 is SNHLY and CDR2 is FYNNEI in the germline V gene. V lost 5 bases and J lost 7, with 11 bases in between. The CDR3 contains 12 residues. DNA of the CDR3: TGTGCCAGCAGTACAGGAGGGCTTGGCTACACCTTC. As protein: CASSTGGLGYTF.

This chain joins TRBV2 and TRBJ2-1; 9 bases align to TRBD2. The germline V gene has CDR1 SNHLY and CDR2 FYNNEI. The CDR3 has 15 amino acids. V dropped 6 bases and J dropped 9; count of bases not matched to a gene: 12. The CDR3 sequence: CASSQRREGFGEQFF. CDR3 bases: TGTGCCAGCAGCCAGAGGCGGGAGGGCTTCGGTGAGCAGTTCTTC.

The V call is TRBV10-3, the J call TRBJ2-3; 9 nucleotides match TRBD1. This CDR3 has 16 residues. The junction had 15 bases not matched to a gene; V was cut back by 10 bases and J by 4 bases. CDR1 and CDR2 (germline): ENHRY, SYGVKD. CDR3 sequence (DNA): TGTGCCACCATAGCTGGGACAGGGATCCATCCAGATACGCAGTATTTT. Residues: CATIAGTGIHPDTQYF.